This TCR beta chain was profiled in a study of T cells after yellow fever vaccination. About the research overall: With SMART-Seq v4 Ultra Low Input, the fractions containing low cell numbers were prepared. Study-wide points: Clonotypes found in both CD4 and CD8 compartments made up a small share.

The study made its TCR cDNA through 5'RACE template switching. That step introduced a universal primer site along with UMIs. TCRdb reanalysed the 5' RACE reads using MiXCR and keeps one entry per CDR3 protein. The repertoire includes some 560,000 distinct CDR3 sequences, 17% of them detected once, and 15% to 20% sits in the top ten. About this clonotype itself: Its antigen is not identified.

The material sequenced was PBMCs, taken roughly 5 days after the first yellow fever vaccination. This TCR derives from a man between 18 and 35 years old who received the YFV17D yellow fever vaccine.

CDR3 coding DNA: TGTGCCAGCAGCTTAACGGTCGGCCCCGGCCCGAACACCGGGGAGCTGTTTTTT. Translating it yields CASSLTVGPGPNTGELFF. The rearrangement joins TRBV11-1 to TRBJ2-2; D gene uncertain. The V gene's germline CDR1 is SGHAT and CDR2 FQDESV (reference sequence). Trimming took off 2 bases at V and 0 bases at J, with 16 bases between the two ends. This CDR3 is 18 amino acids long.